The clone carrying this T cell receptor beta chain has only one observation. Its antigen is unidentified. The sample is drawn from a study of early T cells in non-severe SARS-CoV-2 infection. Study-wide background: Sequencing of unsorted whole blood was done on bulk RNA, leaving chains unpaired. Study conclusions and caveats: The study's VDJdb matching favored anti-spike CD8 responses and missed private and CD4 specificities.

The CDR3 has 11 amino acids. The V gene lost 4 bases and the J gene lost 3 bases, with 4 bases spanning the gap. Looked up from germline, CDR1 is MNHNS and CDR2 is SASEGT. Individual cDNA molecules received unique molecular identifiers during library preparation. Via MiXCR, TCRdb re-called the 5' RACE reads, giving one row per CDR3 protein. The sample yields more than 85,000 distinct CDR3 sequences, around a sixth seen once. The sequence derives from an adult who was a healthcare worker with PCR-confirmed SARS-CoV-2 infection or an uninfected control (not recorded which). The V gene is TRBV6-1, the J gene TRBJ2-7; unclear D gene. The sequenced sample was whole blood, obtained at baseline. This chain's CDR3 is CASSAIYEQYF. The CDR3 DNA reads as TGTGCCAGCAGTGCTATCTACGAGCAGTACTTC.